A single sample gave rise to the 3 T cell receptor beta chains below, sequenced in a study of CD8 T cells in ankylosing spondylitis. TCRdb fed the 5' RACE reads into MiXCR, producing one record per CDR3 protein. The sample has 200,000 to 300,000 distinct CDR3 sequences, roughly 10% seen once. The sequencing input was blood, either unsorted or a sorted T cell fraction (not recorded which). These TCRs come from a male donor with ankylosing spondylitis or in good health (not recorded which).

This clonotype occurred many times. The chain couples TRBV6-2 or TRBV6-3 to TRBJ1-2; D remains unclear. CDR3 length equals 14 residues. The V gene lost 5 bases and the J gene lost 5 bases, with 15 bases spanning the gap. The germline CDR1 and CDR2 sequences are MNHEY and SVGEGT. The chain's CDR3 is CASSPLGYGYGYTF. The CDR3 nucleotides read TGTGCCAGCAGTCCCCTGGGCTATGGATATGGCTACACCTTC.

This clonotype appeared a few times. V gene TRBV5-1 combines with J gene TRBJ2-7; 9 bases map to TRBD1. Per the germline V gene, CDR1 is SGHRS and CDR2 is YFSETQ. The CDR3 totals 14 residues. V lost 6 bases, J lost 2 bases, and 6 bases stayed unmatched. The CDR3: CASTTGTGTYEQYF. CDR3 coding DNA: TGCGCCAGCACCACCGGGACAGGGACCTACGAGCAGTACTTC.

This clonotype was observed a handful of times. V and J are TRBV5-1 and TRBJ2-2; 7 bases match TRBD2. J was trimmed by 4 bases and V by 2 bases; bases with no gene match: 5. This CDR3 has 15 residues. CDR1 and CDR2 from the germline V gene are SGHRS and YFSETQ. DNA for the CDR3: TGCGCCAGCAGCTTCAGCGGGACCGGCACCGGGGAGCTGTTTTTT. Its protein is CASSFSGTGTGELFF.